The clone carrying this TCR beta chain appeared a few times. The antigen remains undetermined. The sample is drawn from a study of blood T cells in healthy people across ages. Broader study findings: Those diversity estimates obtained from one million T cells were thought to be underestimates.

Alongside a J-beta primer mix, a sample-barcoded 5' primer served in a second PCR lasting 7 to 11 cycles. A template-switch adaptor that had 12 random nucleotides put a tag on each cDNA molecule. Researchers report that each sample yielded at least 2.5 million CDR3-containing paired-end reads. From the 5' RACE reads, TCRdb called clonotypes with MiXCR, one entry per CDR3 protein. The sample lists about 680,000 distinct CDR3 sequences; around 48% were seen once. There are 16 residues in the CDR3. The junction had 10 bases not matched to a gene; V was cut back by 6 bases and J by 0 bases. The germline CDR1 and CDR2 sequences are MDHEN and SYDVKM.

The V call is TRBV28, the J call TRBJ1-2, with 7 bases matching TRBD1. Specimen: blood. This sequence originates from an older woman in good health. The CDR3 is CASRPGQIFSNYGYTF. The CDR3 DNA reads TGTGCCAGCAGGCCGGGACAGATATTTTCTAACTATGGCTACACCTTC.